This passage covers 28 T cell receptor beta chains from one sample sequenced in a study of cytomegalovirus exposure and HLA in healthy donors. Amplification used 60 Vbeta primers and 13 Jbeta primers. Assay used: immunoSEQ multiplex PCR; TCRdb lists only in-frame clones, some missing. The sample consists of 200,000 to 250,000 clones, 85% to 90% of them appearing once. Material: PBMCs. Receptors originate from a young woman in good health and CMV-seronegative.

The rearrangement links TRBV6-1 to TRBJ2-1; maybe TRBD1 (6 bases). The germline CDR1 and CDR2 sequences are MNHNS and SASEGT. V was trimmed by 6 bases and J by 2 bases, leaving 11 bases between them. The CDR3 runs to 14 residues. The CDR3 is CASRAGQTYNEQFF. For the CDR3, the DNA is TGTGCCAGCAGGGCCGGACAGACCTACAATGAGCAGTTCTTC.

This sequence joins TRBV5-1 and TRBJ1-1, with no clear D. The germline V gene encodes CDR1 SGHRS and CDR2 YFSETQ. V lost 7 bases and J lost 5, with 12 bases in between. The CDR3 has 12 residues. The DNA of the CDR3 is TGCGCCAGCTATAACGCCGGGACTGAAGCTTTCTTT. Encoded protein: CASYNAGTEAFF.

This sequence joins TRBV15 and TRBJ1-4; a weak D match, TRBD1 (6 bases). V lost 6 bases to trimming and J lost 8 bases, with 10 bases between them. The CDR3 extends over 12 amino acids. Per the germline V gene, CDR1 is LNHNV and CDR2 is YYDKDF (reference sequence). CDR3 nucleotides: TGTGCCACCAGGAAGGGGGAGGAAAAACTGTTTTTT. Its protein is CATRKGEEKLFF.

This rearrangement joins TRBV6-5 to TRBJ1-2, with a possible D match to TRBD1 (5 bases). V shed 0 bases and J shed 2 bases, with 10 bases lying between them. The CDR3 length is 15 residues. Germline V CDR1 and CDR2: MNHEY, SVGAGI. DNA for the CDR3: TGTGCCAGCAGTTACTCCGACAGACGCAACTATGGCTACACCTTC. Protein product: CASSYSDRRNYGYTF.

The chain links TRBV19 to TRBJ2-6; no clear D. The CDR3 length is 16 residues. The germline V gene encodes CDR1 LNHDA and CDR2 SQIVND (reference sequence). The germline V and J ends were trimmed by 5 bases and 2 bases, with 13 bases remaining between them. The chain's CDR3 is CASSPQRYAGANVLTF. The CDR3 DNA reads TGTGCCAGTAGTCCGCAACGGTACGCTGGGGCCAACGTCCTGACTTTC.

This chain connects TRBV19 to TRBJ1-2; 10 nucleotides match TRBD1. CDR3 length: 16 amino acids. V was clipped by 6 bases and J by 4 bases; unmatched bases: 11. Germline V gene lookup returns CDR1 LNHDA and CDR2 SQIVND (reference sequence). CDR3 protein: CASSRDRGPGGYGYTF. CDR3 bases: TGTGCCAGTAGCCGGGACAGGGGTCCCGGCGGCTATGGCTACACCTTC.

This chain joins TRBV5-4 and TRBJ2-7, with TRBD2 matching over 8 bases. Germline trimming cut 0 bases from V and 3 bases from J; bases unmatched to any gene: 5. Germline V gene sequence: CDR1 SGHNT, CDR2 YYREEE (reference sequence). The CDR3 runs 15 residues. CDR3: CASSLEGGRNYEQYF. Written as DNA, the CDR3 is TGTGCCAGCAGCTTGGAAGGCGGGAGGAACTACGAGCAGTACTTC.

The chain is built from TRBV7-5 and TRBJ1-1; TRBD1 is taken as the D call from the table, unchecked against the DNA. TRBV7-5 is listed as a pseudogene. There are 13 residues in the CDR3. DNA of the CDR3: TGTGTCCGCACCCCGCGGTCAGGGTCTGAAGCTTTCTTT. It is translated as CVRTPRSGSEAFF.

Concerning this clone itself: The sample contains more than one DNA sequence encoding this CDR3. The gene calls are TRBV27 and TRBJ2-1; no firm D call. The germline gives CDR1 MNHEY, CDR2 SMNVEV (reference sequence). The CDR3 contains 12 residues. With 5 bases removed from V and 2 bases from J, the gap between germline ends came to 4 bases. The CDR3 loop reads CASSPTYNEQFF. The DNA of the CDR3 is TGTGCCAGCAGTCCCACCTACAATGAGCAGTTCTTC.

The chain has TRBV12-5 and TRBJ2-1, with 10 positions matching TRBD1. This CDR3 spans 15 amino acids. Germline V gives CDR1 LGHNT, CDR2 FRNRAP. The trim removed 6 bases at V and 5 bases at J, leaving 7 bases unmatched. The DNA of the CDR3 is TGTGCTAGTGGCATCGGACAGGGGGTGAACAATGAGCAGTTCTTC. It is translated as CASGIGQGVNNEQFF. Combining the CDR3 with reference TRBV12-5 and TRBJ2-1 gives the whole variable domain DARVTQTPRHKVTEMGQEVTMRCQPILGHNTVFWYRQTMMQGLELLAYFRNRAPLDDSGMPKDRFSAEMPDATLATLKIQPSEPRDSAVYFCASGIGQGVNNEQFFGPGTRLTVL.

The chain employs TRBV27 and TRBJ1-4; D is ambiguous. CDR1 is MNHEY, CDR2 SMNVEV, per germline (reference sequence). The CDR3 has 13 amino acids. V was shortened by 2 bases and J by 13 bases, with 14 bases between the two germline ends. CDR3: CASSLRLRTGLFF. The CDR3 DNA reads TGTGCCAGCAGTTTAAGGCTCAGAACGGGACTGTTTTTT. The complete variable domain, with remaining parts taken from reference TRBV27 and TRBJ1-4, reads EAQVTQNPRYLITVTGKKLTVTCSQNMNHEYMSWYRQDPGLGLRQIYYSMNVEVTDKGDVPEGYKVSRKEKRNFPLILESPSPNQTSLYFCASSLRLRTGLFFGSGTQLSVL.

The V call is TRBV7-8, the J call TRBJ2-7; possibly TRBD2 for D (6 bases). Trimming pared 0 bases from V and 1 base from J, leaving 13 bases between. CDR1 is SGHVS, CDR2 FQNEAQ, per germline. The CDR3 runs to 16 residues. The DNA of the CDR3 is TGTGCCAGCAGCTTAGCGCGGGGCGGGCGATCCTACGAGCAGTACTTC. It codes for CASSLARGGRSYEQYF.

This rearrangement joins TRBV7-9 to TRBJ2-5; maybe TRBD1 (5 bases). Germline CDR1 and CDR2: SEHNR and FQNEAQ (reference sequence). The CDR3 is made up of 13 amino acids. Trimming stripped 4 bases from V and 5 bases from J, with 11 bases between. The CDR3 is CASSYPGYETQYF. CDR3 nucleotide sequence: TGTGCCAGCAGCTATCCAGGGTACGAGACCCAGTACTTC.

This chain joins TRBV7-2 and TRBJ2-1, with TRBD2 identical over 15 bases. The germline gives CDR1 SGHTA, CDR2 FQGNSA. The ends lost 4 bases at V and 10 bases at J; junction bases unmatched: 8. The CDR3 is 16 residues long. The CDR3 is CASSSGTSGRIREQFF. The CDR3 bases are TGTGCCAGCAGCTCGGGGACTAGCGGGAGGATAAGGGAGCAGTTCTTC. Supplemented by reference TRBV7-2 and TRBJ2-1, the full variable domain reads GAGVSQSPSNKVTEKGKDVELRCDPISGHTALYWYRQSLGQGLEFLIYFQGNSAPDKSGLPSDRFSAERTGGSVSTLTIQRTQQEDSAVYLCASSSGTSGRIREQFFGPGTRLTVL.

CDR3 nucleotide sequence: TGTGCCTGGAGTGTGGGACAGGGAGATAGCAATCAGCCCCAGCATTTT. Translated: CAWSVGQGDSNQPQHF. The V gene is TRBV30, the J gene TRBJ1-5; 9 bases map to TRBD1. Trimming at V came to 0 bases and at J to 0 bases, leaving 3 bases not matched to a gene. The germline V gene encodes CDR1 GTSNPN and CDR2 SVGIG (reference sequence). The CDR3 loop spans 16 amino acids.

V and J are TRBV4-1 and TRBJ2-2, with a possible D match to TRBD1 (7 bases). Trimming took off 6 bases at V and 7 bases at J, with 15 bases between the two ends. CDR3 length equals 14 residues. Germline V gives CDR1 MGHRA, CDR2 YSYEKL. In nucleotides, the CDR3 is TGCGCCAGCAGGCGCGGAGGGGGCAGCGGGGAGCTGTTTTTT. Protein: CASRRGGGSGELFF.

This chain uses TRBV5-5 with TRBJ2-7, with TRBD2 matching over 10 bases. V trimming: 0 bases; J trimming: 0 bases; junction bases outside the gene matches: 6. Germline values: CDR1 SGHKS, CDR2 YYEKEE (reference sequence). The CDR3 totals 17 residues. The CDR3 spells CASSLVSGGPISYEQYF. CDR3 nucleotide sequence: TGTGCCAGCAGCTTGGTTAGCGGGGGGCCAATCTCCTACGAGCAGTACTTC.

The V gene is TRBV6-5, the J gene TRBJ2-1; a possible D gene is TRBD2 (6 bases). CDR1 MNHEY and CDR2 SVGAGI come from the germline V gene. This CDR3 has 13 amino acids. V was cut by 5 bases and J by 12 bases, with 17 bases left in between. The CDR3 here is CASSGLGGYVQFF. In DNA form, the CDR3 reads TGTGCCAGCAGTGGTTTGGGAGGTTACGTGCAGTTCTTC.

Note on this clone: In the same sample, other DNA sequences code for this CDR3. The J gene is TRBJ2-5, the V gene TRBV5-1; 7 bases line up with TRBD2. V trimming: 1 base; J trimming: 2 bases; junction bases outside the gene matches: 5. Looked up from germline, CDR1 is SGHRS and CDR2 is YFSETQ. The CDR3 has 15 amino acids. CDR3 residues: CASSLLAGGQETQYF. In nucleotides, the CDR3 is TGCGCCAGCAGCTTGTTAGCCGGGGGGCAAGAGACCCAGTACTTC.

J is TRBJ2-1 and V is TRBV30; D perhaps matches TRBD2 (5 bases). The CDR3 is 12 amino acids. Germline CDR1 and CDR2: GTSNPN and SVGIG (reference sequence). Trimming left V 0 bases short and J 15 bases short, with 15 bases between. CDR3 nucleotides: TGTGCCTGGAGTGTACTAGACCTAGCTGGGTTCTTC. Its protein product is CAWSVLDLAGFF.

The CDR3: CASSSGAGELFF. Written as DNA, the CDR3 is TGTGCCAGCAGCTCAGGGGCCGGGGAGCTGTTTTTT. The rearrangement uses TRBV5-4 and TRBJ2-2; D may be TRBD1 (6 bases). CDR3 length: 12 amino acids. Trimming shortened V by 3 bases and J by 6 bases, and 6 bases separated the two germline ends. The V gene's germline CDR1 is SGHNT and CDR2 YYREEE (reference sequence).

CDR3 protein: CASQTSGNTIYF. The DNA for the CDR3 is TGTGCCTCACAGACGAGTGGAAACACCATATATTTT. The rearrangement joins TRBV10-3 to TRBJ1-3, with D unclear. Trimming stripped 11 bases from V and 3 bases from J, with 11 bases between. CDR3 size: 12 residues. Germline V gene sequence: CDR1 ENHRY, CDR2 SYGVKD.

The chain recombines TRBV10-2 with TRBJ1-1; D perhaps matches TRBD1 (5 bases). Looked up from germline, CDR1 is WSHSY and CDR2 is SAAADI. This CDR3 contains 13 residues. Trimming cost V 9 bases and J 2 bases, with 13 bases left between them. CDR3 in DNA: TGCGCCAGTAAAAAACAGGATAACACTGAAGCTTTCTTT. Its protein product is CASKKQDNTEAFF.

This clone was recorded only once. This rearrangement joins TRBV19 to TRBJ1-1; a possible D gene is TRBD1 (6 bases). The germline CDR1 and CDR2 sequences are LNHDA and SQIVND (reference sequence). With 6 bases removed from V and 5 bases from J, the gap between germline ends came to 10 bases. The CDR3 spans 12 residues. CDR3 coding DNA: TGTGCCAGTAGAGTAGGGGGTACTGAAGCTTTCTTT. Translating it yields CASRVGGTEAFF.

The gene calls are TRBV6-5 and TRBJ1-2, with D perhaps TRBD1 (5 bases). The CDR3 sequence is 12 residues long. Trimming left V 6 bases short and J 5 bases short, with 10 bases between. The germline V gene encodes CDR1 MNHEY and CDR2 SVGAGI. This CDR3 reads CASRSDRYGYTF. For the CDR3, the DNA is TGTGCCAGCAGAAGTGACAGATATGGCTACACCTTC.

The V and J genes are TRBV7-8 and TRBJ1-1; D ambiguous. The CDR3 contains 15 residues. V dropped 1 base and J dropped 4 bases, with 13 bases sitting between them. Per germline, CDR1 SGHVS and CDR2 FQNEAQ. CDR3 sequence: CASSLGTSGSTEAFF. The CDR3 DNA reads TGTGCCAGCAGCTTAGGAACAAGCGGCAGCACTGAAGCTTTCTTT.

This chain joins TRBV9 and TRBJ2-7; TRBD2 matches 7 bases. Germline V CDR1 and CDR2: SGDLS, YYNGEE. The junction had 6 bases not matched to a gene; V was cut back by 2 bases and J by 4 bases. CDR3 size: 14 residues. DNA for the CDR3: TGTGCCAGCAGCGTCAGCGGGACTGAATACGAGCAGTACTTC. This gives the protein CASSVSGTEYEQYF. Combining the CDR3 with reference TRBV9 and TRBJ2-7 gives the whole variable domain DSGVTQTPKHLITATGQRVTLRCSPRSGDLSVYWYQQSLDQGLQFLIQYYNGEERAKGNILERFSAQQFPDLHSELNLSSLELGDSALYFCASSVSGTEYEQYFGPGTRLTVT.

The rearrangement joins TRBV5-1 to TRBJ1-2; 7 bases are shared with TRBD1. The CDR3 is made up of 13 amino acids. The junction had 4 bases not matched to a gene; V was cut back by 4 bases and J by 4 bases. CDR1 is SGHRS and CDR2 is YFSETQ in the germline V gene. CDR3 protein: CASSGDSFYGYTF. CDR3 coding DNA: TGCGCCAGCAGCGGGGACAGCTTCTATGGCTACACCTTC.